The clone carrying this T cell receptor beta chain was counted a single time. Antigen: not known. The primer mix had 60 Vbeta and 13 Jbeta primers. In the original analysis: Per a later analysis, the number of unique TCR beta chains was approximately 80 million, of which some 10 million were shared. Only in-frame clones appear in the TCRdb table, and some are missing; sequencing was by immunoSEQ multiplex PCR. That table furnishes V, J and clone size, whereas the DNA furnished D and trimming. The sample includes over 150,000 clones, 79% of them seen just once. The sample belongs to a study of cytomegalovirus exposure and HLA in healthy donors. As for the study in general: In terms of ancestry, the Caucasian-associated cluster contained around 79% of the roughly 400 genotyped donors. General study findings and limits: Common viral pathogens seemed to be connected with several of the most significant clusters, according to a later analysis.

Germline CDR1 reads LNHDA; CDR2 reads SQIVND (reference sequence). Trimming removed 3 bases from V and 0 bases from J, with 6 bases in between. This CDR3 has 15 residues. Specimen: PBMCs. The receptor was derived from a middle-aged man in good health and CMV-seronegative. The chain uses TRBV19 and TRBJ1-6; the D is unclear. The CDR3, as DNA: TGTGCCAGTAGTATTCGGGACTCCTATAATTCACCCCTCCACTTT. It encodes CASSIRDSYNSPLHF.